Listed below are T cell receptor beta chains from one sample, sequenced in a study of blood T cells in healthy people across ages. TCRdb analysed the 5' RACE reads with MiXCR anew, one entry per CDR3 protein. Among 650,000 to 900,000 distinct CDR3 sequences, around 68% were seen once, and the ten largest hold 28%. The sample comprised blood. These receptors originate from a young man in good health. Both conserved end residues are part of each CDR3. A D gene is named only where the DNA matches it firmly. Size tells how often a clone was seen (once, few, many) or the class of an expanded clone, and some rows leave it out.

cdr3_nt: TGTGCCAGCAGTAGACAGGGTCCCCAAGAGACCCAGTACTTC
cdr3_aa: CASSRQGPQETQYF
v_call: TRBV6-2/TRBV6-3
clone_size: .
j_call: TRBJ2-5
cdr3_length: 14
d_call: TRBD1

cdr3_nt: TGTGCCAGCAGTTACAGGACCCGCACAGATACGCAGTATTTT
cdr3_aa: CASSYRTRTDTQYF
v_call: TRBV27
clone_size: .
j_call: TRBJ2-3
cdr3_length: 14
d_call: .

cdr3_nt: TGTGCCACCAGCTCCGGTAACCCCGTGGCAGCCGAGCGAGGCAATGAGCAGTTCTTC
cdr3_aa: CATSSGNPVAAERGNEQFF
v_call: TRBV15
clone_size: .
j_call: TRBJ2-1
cdr3_length: 19
d_call: .

cdr3_nt: TGCGCCAGCAGTCAAGGCATACAGGGTTACTACGAGCAGTACTTC
cdr3_aa: CASSQGIQGYYEQYF
v_call: TRBV4-3
clone_size: few
j_call: TRBJ2-7
cdr3_length: 15
d_call: .

cdr3_nt: TGTGCCAGCAGTACGGACAGGTCCGCGACCGAGGACAACATTCAGTACTTC
cdr3_aa: CASSTDRSATEDNIQYF
v_call: TRBV28
clone_size: .
j_call: TRBJ2-4
cdr3_length: 17
d_call: TRBD1

cdr3_nt: TGTGCCAGCAGTTACTTTGACCGCCCTACCTACGAGCAGTACTTC
cdr3_aa: CASSYFDRPTYEQYF
v_call: TRBV6-2/TRBV6-3
clone_size: .
j_call: TRBJ2-7
cdr3_length: 15
d_call: .

cdr3_nt: TGCAGTGCTACCGGACAGCCCTTGGCTGGGGCCAACGTCCTGACTTTC
cdr3_aa: CSATGQPLAGANVLTF
v_call: TRBV20-1
clone_size: once
j_call: TRBJ2-6
cdr3_length: 16
d_call: .

cdr3_nt: TGTGCCATCAGTGAAGGACAGGGGCCCAATGAAAAACTGTTTTTT
cdr3_aa: CAISEGQGPNEKLFF
v_call: TRBV10-3
clone_size: .
j_call: TRBJ1-4
cdr3_length: 15
d_call: TRBD1

cdr3_nt: TGTGCCAGCAGTCAAGGAGGGGAGGGGAGCTATGGCTACACCTTC
cdr3_aa: CASSQGGEGSYGYTF
v_call: TRBV14
clone_size: few
j_call: TRBJ1-2
cdr3_length: 15
d_call: .

cdr3_nt: TGCAGTGCACCCGGGGGGGGGAAAGAGACCCAGTACTTC
cdr3_aa: CSAPGGGKETQYF
v_call: TRBV20-1
clone_size: .
j_call: TRBJ2-5
cdr3_length: 13
d_call: TRBD2

cdr3_nt: TGTGCCAGCAGCTTCGGCAGGGAATCCTACAATGAGCAGTTCTTC
cdr3_aa: CASSFGRESYNEQFF
v_call: TRBV7-2
clone_size: .
j_call: TRBJ2-1
cdr3_length: 15
d_call: .

cdr3_nt: TGTGCCAGTAGTATAGTTGGGTATAGCAATCAGCCCCAGCATTTT
cdr3_aa: CASSIVGYSNQPQHF
v_call: TRBV19
clone_size: .
j_call: TRBJ1-5
cdr3_length: 15
d_call: .

cdr3_nt: TGTGCCAGCAGTCCCTCAGACAGGGATCAAGAGACCCAGTACTTC
cdr3_aa: CASSPSDRDQETQYF
v_call: TRBV28
clone_size: .
j_call: TRBJ2-5
cdr3_length: 15
d_call: TRBD1

cdr3_nt: TGTGCCAGCAGTTACCGGCAGGGTGACGAGCAGTACTTC
cdr3_aa: CASSYRQGDEQYF
v_call: TRBV6-5
clone_size: .
j_call: TRBJ2-7
cdr3_length: 13
d_call: .

cdr3_nt: TGTGCCAGCAGCCAACCACTAGCAGCGGGGGCAGGTGAGCAGTTCTTC
cdr3_aa: CASSQPLAAGAGEQFF
v_call: TRBV4-2
clone_size: few
j_call: TRBJ2-1
cdr3_length: 16
d_call: TRBD2

cdr3_nt: TGTGCCAGCAGCGTAGCGGGGGGAGAGACCCAGTACTTC
cdr3_aa: CASSVAGGETQYF
v_call: TRBV9
clone_size: .
j_call: TRBJ2-5
cdr3_length: 13
d_call: TRBD2

cdr3_nt: TGCGCCAGCAGCTTGGAGTCCCCCACAGATACGCAGTATTTT
cdr3_aa: CASSLESPTDTQYF
v_call: TRBV5-1
clone_size: once
j_call: TRBJ2-3
cdr3_length: 14
d_call: .

cdr3_nt: TGTGCCAGCAGTTTATTGGGGGGACGAGGCAATCAGCCCCAGCATTTT
cdr3_aa: CASSLLGGRGNQPQHF
v_call: TRBV28
clone_size: .
j_call: TRBJ1-5
cdr3_length: 16
d_call: .

cdr3_nt: TGCAGTGCGCAGGGCGACAGGGGGAATACAGATACGCAGTATTTT
cdr3_aa: CSAQGDRGNTDTQYF
v_call: TRBV20-1
clone_size: .
j_call: TRBJ2-3
cdr3_length: 15
d_call: TRBD1

cdr3_nt: TGCGCCAGCAGCTTACTAGCGGGGTCTAACAATGAGCAGTTCTTC
cdr3_aa: CASSLLAGSNNEQFF
v_call: TRBV5-1
clone_size: few
j_call: TRBJ2-1
cdr3_length: 15
d_call: TRBD2

cdr3_nt: TGCAGCGTTGAGCTGGGAGAGACCCAGTACTTC
cdr3_aa: CSVELGETQYF
v_call: TRBV29-1
clone_size: .
j_call: TRBJ2-5
cdr3_length: 11
d_call: .

cdr3_nt: TGTGCCAGCAGCCACGGACAGAATAATTCACCCCTCCACTTT
cdr3_aa: CASSHGQNNSPLHF
v_call: TRBV5-8
clone_size: .
j_call: TRBJ1-6
cdr3_length: 14
d_call: .